The entry below describes one TCR beta chain. Seattle researchers signed up patients amid active infection and tracked them longitudinally. Methods used by the authors: It was from reference gene primer amplification that nucleated cell counts were estimated. TCRdb's copy holds only in-frame clones and misses some; the assay was immunoSEQ multiplex PCR. For V, J and clone size, that table is used; D and trimming come from the DNA. Counted here are about 250,000 clones, around 90% occurring once; the ten biggest clones make up around 2.3%. The V end was cut by 1 base, the J end by 0 bases, with 3 bases between. This CDR3 contains 13 residues. Per the germline V gene, CDR1 is SEHNR and CDR2 is FQNEAQ (reference sequence). This sample was taken from a study of blood T cell repertoires in COVID-19. Background on the study: PBMCs, B-cell-depleted T cells, or T cells were the source of the cDNA or gDNA that made up the material.

What was sequenced was peripheral blood. The TCR was taken from a woman aged 55-69 years with COVID-19, enrolled during active disease. The chain joins TRBV7-9 to TRBJ1-2; the D is unclear. For the CDR3, the DNA is TGTGCCAGCAGCTTAGACTCTAACTATGGCTACACCTTC. It translates to CASSLDSNYGYTF. The complete variable domain, with remaining parts taken from reference TRBV7-9 and TRBJ1-2, reads DTGVSQNPRHKITKRGQNVTFRCDPISEHNRLYWYRQTLGQGPEFLTYFQNEAQLEKSRLLSDRFSAERPKGSFSTLEIQRTEQGDSAMYLCASSLDSNYGYTFGSGTRLTVV.